Below, 30 T cell receptor beta chains from the same sample are listed, as sequenced in a study of long-term antiretroviral therapy in people with HIV. Assay version v3.0 of immunoSEQ was used, and it was run at survey level. Profiling relied on immunoSEQ multiplex PCR, and the TCRdb table lists in-frame clones only, not all of them. The sample consists of roughly 17,000 clones, approximately 80% of them appearing once. The sequencing used unsorted PBMCs, collected 0.3 years before starting antiretroviral therapy. These receptors all stem from a man aged 50 to 60 with HIV.

This sequence joins TRBV18 and TRBJ2-3; 8 bases fit TRBD2. This CDR3 has 16 amino acids. The germline CDR1 and CDR2 sequences are KGHSH and LQKENI. V trimming: 3 bases; J trimming: 6 bases; junction bases outside the gene matches: 11. CDR3 bases: TGTGCCAGCTCACCCGGCGAGAGCGGGAGTAGGGATACGCAGTATTTT. Its translation: CASSPGESGSRDTQYF. Complete variable domain (other parts from reference TRBV18 and TRBJ2-3): NAGVMQNPRHLVRRRGQEARLRCSPMKGHSHVYWYRQLPEEGLKFMVYLQKENIIDESGMPKERFSAEFPKEGPSILRIQQVVRGDSAAYFCASSPGESGSRDTQYFGPGTRLTVL.

The V and J genes are TRBV12-2 and TRBJ2-1; the DNA was not used to check the table's D call, TRBD2. TRBV12-2 is deemed a pseudogene. This CDR3 comprises 16 residues. CDR3 in amino acids: CASRLAPSGEYNEQFF. CDR3 in DNA: TGTGCAAGTCGCTTAGCCCCTAGCGGGGAGTACAATGAGCAGTTCTTC.

This chain joins TRBV18 and TRBJ2-7; possibly TRBD1 for D (6 bases). V was pared by 0 bases and J by 4 bases, with 13 bases between. The CDR3 sequence is 15 residues long. Germline CDR1 KGHSH, CDR2 LQKENI. The CDR3: CASSPPDRGGYEQYF. CDR3 nucleotides: TGTGCCAGCTCACCACCCGACAGAGGGGGATACGAGCAGTACTTC. Drawing the rest from reference TRBV18 and TRBJ2-7, the complete variable domain is NAGVMQNPRHLVRRRGQEARLRCSPMKGHSHVYWYRQLPEEGLKFMVYLQKENIIDESGMPKERFSAEFPKEGPSILRIQQVVRGDSAAYFCASSPPDRGGYEQYFGPGTRLTVT.

The chain is built from TRBV18 and TRBJ2-6; D tentatively reads TRBD1 or TRBD2 (6 bases each). The CDR3 is 17 amino acids. Between the trimmed V and J ends, which lost 1 base and 2 bases, there was a span of 12 bases. CDR1 is KGHSH, CDR2 LQKENI, per germline. Here the CDR3 reads CASSPLRGEAGANVLTF. The CDR3 DNA is TGTGCCAGCTCACCACTGAGGGGGGAGGCTGGGGCCAACGTCCTGACTTTC.

The chain employs TRBV29-1 and TRBJ1-1, with D perhaps TRBD1 (5 bases). This CDR3 comprises 14 residues. Germline V gene lookup returns CDR1 SQVTM and CDR2 ANQGSEA. Between the trimmed V and J ends, which lost 6 bases and 6 bases, there was a span of 20 bases. The CDR3 reads CSVIPGTLGAEAFF. CDR3 nucleotide sequence: TGCAGCGTAATTCCAGGGACCCTGGGGGCTGAAGCTTTCTTT.

This rearrangement joins TRBV4-1 to TRBJ1-2, with D perhaps matching TRBD1 (6 bases). CDR1 and CDR2 from the germline V gene are MGHRA and YSYEKL. The CDR3 is 15 residues long. V lost 0 bases and J lost 4, with 12 bases in between. CDR3 DNA: TGCGCCAGCAGCCAAGATCCAGGGGTTTTCTATGGCTACACCTTC. It encodes CASSQDPGVFYGYTF.

The chain is built from TRBV4-1 and TRBJ1-1; the D gene is possibly TRBD1 (6 bases). Trimming pared 2 bases from V and 0 bases from J, leaving 22 bases between. Per the germline V gene, CDR1 is MGHRA and CDR2 is YSYEKL. CDR3 size: 19 residues. The CDR3 reads CASSQRFGQPLFMNTEAFF. As DNA, the CDR3 is TGCGCCAGCAGCCAACGATTCGGACAGCCACTGTTTATGAACACTGAAGCTTTCTTT.

V gene TRBV9 combines with J gene TRBJ2-3, with D unresolved. The CDR3 length is 16 residues. The V and J ends lost 3 bases and 4 bases respectively, with 18 bases between them. Germline CDR1 and CDR2: SGDLS and YYNGEE. The CDR3 sequence: CASSASPFTWADTQYF. CDR3 DNA sequence: TGTGCCAGCAGCGCATCCCCTTTTACATGGGCAGATACGCAGTATTTT.

The chain has TRBV4-1 and TRBJ2-7; D may correspond to TRBD1 or TRBD2 (5 bases each). The CDR3 is 14 residues long. The germline V gene has CDR1 MGHRA and CDR2 YSYEKL. The V and J ends lost 3 bases and 2 bases respectively, with 11 bases between them. CDR3 sequence (DNA): TGCGCCAGCAGCCAGGGGCGGGTTCCCTACGAGCAGTACTTC. This translates into CASSQGRVPYEQYF.

The V call is TRBV11-2, the J call TRBJ2-6; D is perhaps TRBD1 (5 bases). CDR3 length: 17 amino acids. CDR1 SGHAT and CDR2 FQNNGV come from the germline V gene. The ends were cut back, 5 bases at V and 0 bases at J, with 14 bases in the middle. CDR3 coding DNA: TGTGCCAGCAGCACATGGACATCCCACTCTGGGGCCAACGTCCTGACTTTC. Its translation: CASSTWTSHSGANVLTF.

The CDR3 here is CASRPGQGLETQYF. The DNA for the CDR3 is TGCGCCAGCAGGCCGGGACAGGGATTAGAGACCCAGTACTTC. The chain uses TRBV5-1 and TRBJ2-5; 9 bases fit TRBD1. There are 14 residues in the CDR3. Per germline, CDR1 SGHRS and CDR2 YFSETQ. The V segment lost 5 bases and the J segment 4 bases; nucleotides outside the gene matches: 6.

The rearrangement links TRBV2 to TRBJ2-6, with D perhaps assigned TRBD1 or TRBD2 (5 bases each). V was trimmed by 1 base and J by 4 bases, leaving 11 bases between them. Per germline, CDR1 SNHLY and CDR2 FYNNEI. The CDR3 covers 16 residues. CDR3: CASSEVWGSGANVLTF. CDR3 bases: TGTGCCAGCAGTGAAGTATGGGGGTCAGGGGCCAACGTCCTGACTTTC.

This sequence joins TRBV28 and TRBJ1-6; D not certain. The length of the CDR3 is 15 residues. Germline values: CDR1 MDHEN, CDR2 SYDVKM. V was trimmed by 7 bases and J by 0 bases, leaving 10 bases between them. CDR3 coding DNA: TGTGCCAGCAAGGACGGAAGCTCCTATAATTCACCCCTCCACTTT. Translated: CASKDGSSYNSPLHF.

The chain joins TRBV15 to TRBJ2-7; D gene unclear. This CDR3 region has 15 residues. V dropped 0 bases and J dropped 0 bases, with 9 bases sitting between them. Germline V gene data show CDR1 as LNHNV and CDR2 as YYDKDF (reference sequence). CDR3 sequence (DNA): TGTGCCACCAGCAGAGAGCCATTAACCTCCTACGAGCAGTACTTC. Its translation: CATSREPLTSYEQYF.

This clone has more than one count but fewer than ten. The rearrangement joins TRBV5-6 to TRBJ2-7; D is undetermined. CDR1 SGHDT and CDR2 YYEEEE come from the germline V gene. The CDR3 has 14 residues. Trimming took off 0 bases at V and 5 bases at J, with 12 bases between the two ends. The CDR3 loop reads CASSLGSSWNEQYF. Written as DNA, the CDR3 is TGTGCCAGCAGCTTGGGTTCGTCATGGAACGAGCAGTACTTC.

The V call is TRBV4-1, the J call TRBJ2-7; D possibly uses TRBD1 or TRBD2 (6 bases each). CDR1 and CDR2 (germline): MGHRA, YSYEKL. Deletions cut 4 bases from V and 2 bases from J, with 9 bases between. This CDR3 spans 13 amino acids. CDR3 nucleotides: TGCGCCAGCAGCCCGGGGGCTACCTACGAGCAGTACTTC. Translation: CASSPGATYEQYF.

The chain recombines TRBV6-5 with TRBJ1-4; tentative D call: TRBD1 (5 bases). Between the trimmed V and J ends, which lost 6 bases and 7 bases, there was a span of 12 bases. The CDR3 length is 13 residues. Germline V gives CDR1 MNHEY, CDR2 SVGAGI. This CDR3 is CASRGGDGEKLFF. Written as DNA, the CDR3 is TGTGCCAGCAGGGGGGGGGATGGTGAAAAACTGTTTTTT.

J is TRBJ2-3 and V is TRBV5-1; TRBD1 is a possible D gene (5 bases). Trimming cost V 1 base and J 2 bases, with 14 bases left between them. Germline V gene data show CDR1 as SGHRS and CDR2 as YFSETQ. The CDR3 consists of 16 residues. The chain's CDR3 is CASSLRNDSPTDTQYF. In nucleotides, the CDR3 is TGCGCCAGCAGCTTGAGGAATGACAGTCCCACAGATACGCAGTATTTT.

The chain combines TRBV27 with TRBJ1-1, with 9 bases that match TRBD1. From germline, CDR1 is MNHEY and CDR2 SMNVEV (reference sequence). The CDR3 totals 15 residues. Trimming took 6 bases from V and 1 from J; bases not matched to a gene: 6. DNA for the CDR3: TGTGCCAGCAGGATACAGGGGGCCGGGAACACTGAAGCTTTCTTT. As protein: CASRIQGAGNTEAFF.

CDR3 DNA: TGTGCCAGCTCACCGACAGGGGGCAATACGCAGTATTTT. It translates to CASSPTGGNTQYF. The rearrangement joins TRBV18 to TRBJ2-3, with TRBD1 matching over 10 bases. The germline V gene has CDR1 KGHSH and CDR2 LQKENI. The CDR3 spans 13 residues. V was pared by 3 bases and J by 7 bases, with 1 base of the junction left unmatched.

This clone was seen a few times. J is TRBJ2-2 and V is TRBV6-4; D is possibly TRBD2 (5 bases). Looked up from germline, CDR1 is MRHNA and CDR2 is SNTAGT. The CDR3 loop spans 13 amino acids. V lost 5 bases and J lost 4, with 8 bases in between. CDR3 sequence (DNA): TGTGCCAGCAGTTTGAGCGGCACCGGGGAGCTGTTTTTT. Residues: CASSLSGTGELFF.

The chain couples TRBV7-9 to TRBJ2-3, with 7 bases lining up with TRBD2. The trim removed 4 bases at V and 0 bases at J, leaving 13 bases unmatched. This CDR3 spans 18 amino acids. Germline loops: CDR1 SEHNR, CDR2 FQNEAQ (reference sequence). DNA for the CDR3: TGTGCCAGCAGCTCCTTTATAGATAGCGGGCTTAGCACAGATACGCAGTATTTT. Translating gives CASSSFIDSGLSTDTQYF.

V usage is TRBV29-1 and J usage is TRBJ2-1, with TRBD2 matching over 11 bases. V was pared by 4 bases and J by 5 bases, with 10 bases of the junction left unmatched. Germline V lookup: CDR1 SQVTM, CDR2 ANQGSEA. The length of the CDR3 is 16 residues. DNA for the CDR3: TGCAGCGTTGTTTTGGGACTAGCGGTCCTGGACAATGAGCAGTTCTTC. Amino acids: CSVVLGLAVLDNEQFF.

J is TRBJ2-7 and V is TRBV7-2; 7 bases fit TRBD2. Germline CDR1 reads SGHTA; CDR2 reads FQGNSA. This CDR3 spans 15 amino acids. The V gene end was trimmed by 5 bases and the J gene end by 0 bases; junction bases not matched to a gene: 7. CDR3 nucleotide sequence: TGTGCCAGCAGCAGAACTAGCGAGAGCTCCTACGAGCAGTACTTC. It codes for CASSRTSESSYEQYF.

This clone was detected once. The chain joins TRBV19 to TRBJ2-1; no clear D. CDR1 and CDR2 (germline): LNHDA, SQIVND (reference sequence). The CDR3 covers 13 residues. The V end lost 7 bases, the J end lost 3 bases, and 10 bases lay between the germline ends. The CDR3 region is CASTAGLYNEQFF. DNA for the CDR3: TGTGCCAGTACGGCAGGCCTCTACAATGAGCAGTTCTTC.

In this sample, this clone is medium-sized. The chain joins TRBV13 to TRBJ1-2, with 7 positions matching TRBD1. Germline-derived CDR1 and CDR2 are PRHDT and FYEKMQ (reference sequence). The CDR3 loop spans 14 amino acids. Trimming cost V 2 bases and J 7 bases; bases outside gene matches: 7. Written as DNA, the CDR3 is TGTGCCAGCAGCTTAATACAGGGGCCGGGTGGCTACACCTTC. It translates to CASSLIQGPGGYTF.

This rearrangement joins TRBV5-6 to TRBJ1-2; no definite D call. The germline V and J ends were trimmed by 2 bases and 1 base, with 15 bases remaining between them. CDR3 length equals 16 residues. Germline V gives CDR1 SGHDT, CDR2 YYEEEE. As DNA, the CDR3 is TGTGCCAGCAGCTTAATAGAGGGTACTGGTAACTATGGCTACACCTTC. As protein: CASSLIEGTGNYGYTF.

J is TRBJ1-2 and V is TRBV5-1; 11 bases align to TRBD1. CDR1 and CDR2 from the germline V gene are SGHRS and YFSETQ. V lost 2 bases, J lost 8 bases, and 14 bases stayed unmatched. The CDR3 has 17 residues. In DNA, the CDR3 is TGCGCCAGCAGCTTAGGAAGGGGGACAGGGGGATTTGGCGGCTACACCTTC. It translates to CASSLGRGTGGFGGYTF.

V is TRBV9 and J is TRBJ1-2; 9 bases map to TRBD1. This CDR3 is built from 21 residues. Germline CDR1 SGDLS, CDR2 YYNGEE. V lost 3 bases and J lost 8; bases outside the gene matches: 29. For the CDR3, the DNA is TGTGCCAGCAGCGCCACCGGGACAGGGTTTGTTTCGAACCTTGGCAATGGAGGCTACACCTTC. Translating it yields CASSATGTGFVSNLGNGGYTF.

This chain joins TRBV7-9 and TRBJ2-7; TRBD2 aligns across 8 bases. CDR3 length: 15 residues. V lost 4 bases to trimming and J lost 3 bases; unmatched junction nucleotides: 8. The germline gives CDR1 SEHNR, CDR2 FQNEAQ (reference sequence). This CDR3 is CASSSASGHSYEQYF. In DNA form, the CDR3 reads TGTGCCAGCAGCTCTGCTAGCGGGCATAGCTACGAGCAGTACTTC.